This T cell receptor beta chain appears in the sequencing data of a study of blood T cell repertoires in COVID-19. About the study: Specimens from acute and convalescent COVID-19 originated in the United States, Italy and Spain. The analysed material was cDNA or gDNA that came from T cells, B-cell-depleted T cells, or PBMCs.

Original data processing: Estimation of nucleated cell counts relied on the amplification of reference gene primers. Data came from immunoSEQ multiplex PCR; TCRdb stores just in-frame clones and leaves some out. That table is the source of V, J and clone size, and D and trimming were worked out from the DNA. The sample contains 160,000 or so clones, around 83% of which appear only once. This CDR3 spans 19 amino acids. After removal of 1 base from V and 2 bases from J, the junction contained 10 bases not matched to a gene. Germline V lookup: CDR1 SGHTA, CDR2 FQGNSA. The V and J genes are TRBV7-2 and TRBJ2-6, with TRBD1 matching 8 bases. Sequencing was done on a sample of peripheral blood. This TCR derives from a man aged 65 to 79 who had recovered from COVID-19. The CDR3 DNA follows: TGTGCCAGCAGCTTAGGGGGGGCAGGGGGCCCCGCTGGGGCCAACGTCCTGACTTTC. Protein: CASSLGGAGGPAGANVLTF.